The 28 T cell receptor beta chains listed next were all sequenced from one sample in a study of shared clonotypes between healthy human individuals. Clones were read by immunoSEQ multiplex PCR, and TCRdb kept only the in-frame ones, dropping some. In the table there are around 450,000 clones, about 85% of which are singletons. Sequences were obtained from PBMCs. The receptors were gathered from a woman aged 40 to 50 in good health. Some clones in this sample may be carry-over from other donors' samples.

V and J are TRBV5-4 and TRBJ2-7; D is perhaps TRBD1 (6 bases). Germline CDR1 SGHNT, CDR2 YYREEE (reference sequence). V was shortened by 4 bases and J by 0 bases, with 14 bases between the two germline ends. The CDR3 totals 15 residues. The CDR3 is CASSQTQGSSYEQYF. CDR3 in DNA: TGTGCCAGCAGCCAAACCCAGGGGAGCTCCTACGAGCAGTACTTC.

This sequence joins TRBV5-1 and TRBJ1-2; weak D call: TRBD1 (5 bases). V was shortened by 4 bases and J by 10 bases, with 14 bases between the two germline ends. The germline V gene encodes CDR1 SGHRS and CDR2 YFSETQ. There are 12 residues in the CDR3. CDR3 DNA: TGCGCCAGCAGCGACCCCGGGACCCACTACACCTTC. Amino acid sequence: CASSDPGTHYTF.

Turning to this clone: A single base is all that separates this from a far larger clone, so a read error is likely. The CDR3 nucleotides read TGTGCCAGCAGCTTAGCACTAGCGGCCGGGGAGCTGTTTTTT. Amino acids: CASSLALAAGELFF. The chain combines TRBV7-3 with TRBJ2-2; 8 bases match TRBD2. Germline CDR1 and CDR2: SGHTA and FQGTGA. CDR3 length: 14 amino acids. Trimming at V came to 2 bases and at J to 6 bases, leaving 2 bases not matched to a gene.

The table lists this clone with a count of one. The chain couples TRBV28 to TRBJ1-5; D remains unclear. V was shortened by 3 bases and J by 10 bases, with 10 bases between the two germline ends. Germline values: CDR1 MDHEN, CDR2 SYDVKM. The length of the CDR3 is 12 residues. CDR3 region: CASSFQVTPQHF. CDR3 nucleotides: TGTGCCAGCAGTTTCCAGGTCACTCCCCAGCATTTT.

The rearrangement uses TRBV7-9 and TRBJ2-7; 7 bases line up with TRBD1. The CDR3 has 15 amino acids. Germline V gene lookup returns CDR1 SEHNR and CDR2 FQNEAQ (reference sequence). V shed 2 bases and J 3 bases; nucleotides not matched to a gene: 7. This CDR3 reads CASSLPRDSIYEQYF. The CDR3 region has the DNA TGTGCCAGCAGCTTACCCCGGGACAGCATCTACGAGCAGTACTTC. Together with reference TRBV7-9 and TRBJ2-7, the CDR3 gives the full variable domain: DTGVSQNPRHKITKRGQNVTFRCDPISEHNRLYWYRQTLGQGPEFLTYFQNEAQLEKSRLLSDRFSAERPKGSFSTLEIQRTEQGDSAMYLCASSLPRDSIYEQYFGPGTRLTVT.

This clone showed up just a few times. The rearrangement joins TRBV9 to TRBJ1-2, with a tentative D call TRBD1 (5 bases). Trimming removed 6 bases at V and 3 bases at J, with 12 bases between. CDR1 and CDR2 (germline): SGDLS, YYNGEE. This CDR3 spans 13 amino acids. The CDR3 nucleotides are TGTGCCAGCACCACACGGGGGGACTATGGCTACACCTTC. It translates to CASTTRGDYGYTF.

This sequence joins TRBV5-4 and TRBJ2-3; tentative D call: TRBD2 (8 bases). Trimming removed 3 bases from V and 1 base from J, with 15 bases in between. This CDR3 comprises 16 residues. Germline CDR1 and CDR2: SGHNT and YYREEE (reference sequence). The CDR3 region is CASSSRGRGGTDTQYF. CDR3 DNA: TGTGCCAGCAGCTCAAGGGGGCGGGGGGGCACAGATACGCAGTATTTT. The whole variable domain, filled in from reference TRBV5-4 and TRBJ2-3, reads ETGVTQSPTHLIKTRGQQVTLRCSSQSGHNTVSWYQQALGQGPQFIFQYYREEENGRGNFPPRFSGLQFPNYSSELNVNALELDDSALYLCASSSRGRGGTDTQYFGPGTRLTVL.

This clone was picked up many times. The chain combines TRBV15 with TRBJ2-4; a weak D match, TRBD1 (5 bases). CDR1 LNHNV and CDR2 YYDKDF come from the germline V gene (reference sequence). The CDR3 consists of 16 residues. Between the trimmed V and J ends, which lost 1 base and 3 bases, there was a span of 13 bases. CDR3 sequence (DNA): TGTGCCACCAGCAGAGGACGACAGAAAAGCAAAAACATTCAGTACTTC. This codes for CATSRGRQKSKNIQYF.

V is TRBV29-1 and J is TRBJ1-1, with a tentative D call TRBD1 (6 bases). Germline lookup yields CDR1 SQVTM and CDR2 ANQGSEA. This CDR3 is 13 amino acids long. V was clipped by 3 bases and J by 2 bases, with 10 bases between them. CDR3 bases: TGCAGCGTTGATACAGGGATTAACACTGAAGCTTTCTTT. Translated: CSVDTGINTEAFF.

This clone was counted only a few times. The chain is built from TRBV7-2 and TRBJ1-2, with TRBD1 identical over 11 bases. CDR1 and CDR2 from the germline V gene are SGHTA and FQGNSA. Unmatched junction bases numbered 6, after V lost 5 bases and J lost 7 bases. The CDR3 is 14 residues long. The CDR3 protein is CASSPRTGGFGYTF. For the CDR3, the DNA is TGTGCCAGCAGCCCAAGGACAGGGGGCTTTGGCTACACCTTC.

This clone was seen once. The chain uses TRBV5-4 and TRBJ2-1; TRBD1 matches at 7 bases. The CDR3 runs 14 residues. CDR1 and CDR2 from the germline V gene are SGHNT and YYREEE (reference sequence). The CDR3 sequence is CATTFPGQHNEQFF. CDR3 in DNA: TGTGCTACCACCTTCCCGGGACAGCACAATGAGCAGTTCTTC.

J is TRBJ2-2 and V is TRBV19, with 8 bases identical to TRBD1. Looked up from germline, CDR1 is LNHDA and CDR2 is SQIVND (reference sequence). The junction had 10 bases not matched to a gene; V was cut back by 7 bases and J by 6 bases. The CDR3 covers 15 residues. In DNA form, the CDR3 reads TGTGCCAGTACCCCCCGGGCAGGGGGCCCCGGGGAGCTGTTTTTT. Encoded protein: CASTPRAGGPGELFF.

V usage is TRBV19 and J usage is TRBJ2-2, with D maybe TRBD1 (6 bases). The germline CDR1 and CDR2 sequences are LNHDA and SQIVND (reference sequence). V lost 5 bases, J lost 8 bases, and 12 bases lay in between. CDR3 length equals 13 residues. The CDR3 here is CASSPQGDGELFF. CDR3 DNA: TGTGCCAGTAGTCCACAGGGTGATGGGGAGCTGTTTTTT.

The J gene is TRBJ1-1, the V gene TRBV5-1; weak D call: TRBD1 (6 bases). CDR1 SGHRS and CDR2 YFSETQ come from the germline V gene. The CDR3 sequence is 16 residues long. Between the trimmed V and J ends, which lost 5 bases and 3 bases, there was a span of 20 bases. The CDR3 loop is CASRMTGKFRDTEAFF. CDR3 DNA sequence: TGCGCCAGCAGAATGACAGGTAAGTTCCGGGACACTGAAGCTTTCTTT.

The chain has TRBV30 and TRBJ1-6; 8 bases align to TRBD1. This CDR3 region has 13 residues. V trimming: 8 bases; J trimming: 10 bases; junction bases outside the gene matches: 10. The V gene's germline CDR1 is GTSNPN and CDR2 SVGIG (reference sequence). CDR3 region: CATGQGDGSPLHF. CDR3 DNA: TGTGCCACCGGACAGGGCGACGGATCACCCCTCCACTTT.

V usage is TRBV4-3 and J usage is TRBJ1-5; D unresolved. Germline V CDR1 and CDR2: LGHNA, YSLEER. The germline V and J ends were trimmed by 0 bases and 5 bases, with 5 bases remaining between them. The CDR3 is made up of 13 amino acids. The CDR3 nucleotides read TGCGCCAGCAGCCAAGAGAGGGATCAGCCCCAGCATTTT. As protein: CASSQERDQPQHF.

This chain uses TRBV28 with TRBJ2-1, with 10 bases aligning to TRBD2. CDR1 MDHEN and CDR2 SYDVKM come from the germline V gene. The CDR3 is made up of 13 amino acids. After removal of 2 bases from V and 9 bases from J, the junction contained 1 base not matched to a gene. The CDR3 coding sequence is TGTGCCAGCAGTTTACTAGCGGGAGTTGAGCAGTTCTTC. This encodes CASSLLAGVEQFF.

The chain has TRBV10-2 and TRBJ2-5; 10 bases are a match to TRBD2. This CDR3 region has 15 residues. CDR1 is WSHSY and CDR2 is SAAADI in the germline V gene. The J segment lost 5 bases and the V segment lost 4 bases, leaving 7 bases of the junction unmatched. CDR3 sequence reads: CASSVAGGSKETQYF. CDR3 in DNA: TGCGCCAGCAGTGTAGCGGGAGGTTCGAAGGAGACCCAGTACTTC.

As for this clone: Other DNA sequences within the sample encode an identical CDR3. DNA for the CDR3: TGTGCCACCAGCAGAGACGGAGGGAACACTGAAGCTTTCTTT. It is translated as CATSRDGGNTEAFF. V and J are TRBV15 and TRBJ1-1; D not resolved. Per the germline V gene, CDR1 is LNHNV and CDR2 is YYDKDF (reference sequence). Trimming shortened V by 0 bases and J by 1 base, and 6 bases separated the two germline ends. CDR3 length: 14 amino acids.

Written as DNA, the CDR3 is TGTGCCAGCAGCTTATCCGGGACCAACCGGTTGGAGCAGTACTTC. It codes for CASSLSGTNRLEQYF. V usage is TRBV11-2 and J usage is TRBJ2-7; D is tentatively TRBD1 or TRBD2 (5 bases each). Trimming left V 2 bases short and J 7 bases short, with 18 bases between. Germline-derived CDR1 and CDR2 are SGHAT and FQNNGV. The CDR3 has 15 amino acids.

The chain carries TRBV19 and TRBJ2-3; possibly TRBD2 for D (5 bases). In germline, CDR1 is LNHDA, CDR2 SQIVND (reference sequence). The CDR3 runs 15 residues. Between the trimmed V and J ends, which lost 1 base and 2 bases, there was a span of 10 bases. The CDR3 nucleotides read TGTGCCAGTAGTATAGGTGGGAGTAACACAGATACGCAGTATTTT. Translating it yields CASSIGGSNTDTQYF.

The sample holds a few counts of this clone. The chain recombines TRBV30 with TRBJ1-1; 12 nucleotides line up with TRBD1. The CDR3 runs 15 residues. Per germline, CDR1 GTSNPN and CDR2 SVGIG (reference sequence). V was clipped by 1 base and J by 7 bases; unmatched bases: 7. CDR3 amino acids: CAWSAGGQGANEAFF. The CDR3 DNA reads TGTGCCTGGAGTGCCGGGGGACAGGGGGCGAATGAAGCTTTCTTT.

The J gene is TRBJ1-2, the V gene TRBV25-1; TRBD1 aligns across 7 bases. The germline CDR1 and CDR2 sequences are MGHDK and SYGVNS. This CDR3 spans 13 amino acids. The V and J ends lost 7 bases and 8 bases, in that order; junction bases with no gene match: 10. The CDR3 DNA is TGTGCCAGCACCCAGGGGGGGGGCTTAGGCTACACCTTC. Translation: CASTQGGGLGYTF.

J is TRBJ2-3 and V is TRBV6-4, with 8 bases lining up with TRBD2. The CDR3 contains 16 residues. Trimming took 0 bases from V and 5 from J; bases not matched to a gene: 7. Germline V gene sequence: CDR1 MRHNA, CDR2 SNTAGT. The CDR3 protein is CASSDSELAGLDTQYF. Here the CDR3 DNA reads TGTGCCAGCAGTGACTCCGAGCTAGCGGGTCTAGATACGCAGTATTTT.

This rearrangement joins TRBV5-1 to TRBJ2-5; D may match TRBD1 or TRBD2 (6 bases each). Germline assignment: CDR1 SGHRS and CDR2 YFSETQ. V was cut by 4 bases and J by 2 bases, with 18 bases left in between. CDR3 length: 16 residues. CDR3: CASSLMGAREQETQYF. CDR3 nucleotide sequence: TGCGCCAGCAGCCTAATGGGGGCACGGGAGCAAGAGACCCAGTACTTC.

The rearrangement uses TRBV7-2 and TRBJ2-1, with D possibly TRBD1 on 5 matching bases. The V end lost 5 bases, the J end lost 2 bases, and 13 bases lay between the germline ends. The CDR3 covers 15 residues. CDR1 SGHTA and CDR2 FQGNSA come from the germline V gene. CDR3 nucleotide sequence: TGTGCCAGCAGCGGAGTTTCAGGGCCCTACAATGAGCAGTTCTTC. This gives the protein CASSGVSGPYNEQFF.

In this sample, this clone turned up once. Here the CDR3 DNA reads TGCGCCAGCAGCCAACTAGCGGGAGTGGGTTACAATGAGCAGTTCTTC. Translated: CASSQLAGVGYNEQFF. The chain carries TRBV4-1 and TRBJ2-1; 10 bases map to TRBD2. Germline lookup yields CDR1 MGHRA and CDR2 YSYEKL. There are 16 residues in the CDR3. J gave up 4 bases and V 2 bases, and 5 bases lay outside the gene matches.

This clone was found once. The chain uses TRBV19 and TRBJ1-1, with D unresolved. V was trimmed by 1 base and J by 0 bases, leaving 15 bases between them. Germline CDR1 is LNHDA and CDR2 is SQIVND (reference sequence). CDR3 length: 17 residues. CDR3 in amino acids: CASSIVLRIPLNTEAFF. The CDR3 DNA follows: TGTGCCAGTAGTATAGTACTAAGGATTCCGCTGAACACTGAAGCTTTCTTT.